Listed here are 27 T cell receptor beta chains from one sample, sequenced in a study of cytomegalovirus exposure and HLA in healthy donors. Use of 60 Vbeta and 13 Jbeta primers characterized the PCR. Profiling relied on immunoSEQ multiplex PCR, and the TCRdb table lists in-frame clones only, not all of them. Of fewer than 250,000 clones listed, around 80% are singletons. The specimen was PBMCs. The origin of the receptors is a man aged 35 to 55 in good health and CMV-seropositive.

The genes are TRBV6-4 and TRBJ2-1; D gene unclear. The CDR3 is 11 amino acids. Trimming removed 6 bases at V and 8 bases at J, with 8 bases between. Germline V gene sequence: CDR1 MRHNA, CDR2 SNTAGT. The DNA of the CDR3 is TGTGCCAGCAGGAGCATCGATGAGCAGTTCTTC. Its translation: CASRSIDEQFF.

The V gene is TRBV2, the J gene TRBJ2-7; 7 nucleotides line up with TRBD2. Germline V CDR1 and CDR2: SNHLY, FYNNEI. V trimming: 4 bases; J trimming: 0 bases; junction bases outside the gene matches: 6. The CDR3 is made up of 15 amino acids. The CDR3 loop is CASSATSDSSYEQYV. As DNA, the CDR3 is TGTGCCAGCAGTGCAACTAGCGACAGCTCCTACGAGCAGTACGTC.

Note on this clone: Other DNA sequences in this sample translate to the same CDR3. V is TRBV29-1 and J is TRBJ1-5; D is possibly TRBD1 (6 bases). The V and J ends lost 6 bases and 2 bases respectively, with 8 bases between them. Looked up from germline, CDR1 is SQVTM and CDR2 is ANQGSEA. The CDR3 is 12 residues long. The CDR3 DNA reads TGCAGCGTAGGGGGTCGCAATCAGCCCCAGCATTTT. It is translated as CSVGGRNQPQHF.

The rearrangement joins TRBV7-8 to TRBJ1-5, with D maybe TRBD1 (5 bases). Trimming left V 2 bases short and J 3 bases short, with 11 bases between. Germline V gives CDR1 SGHVS, CDR2 FQNEAQ. The CDR3 is 15 residues long. The CDR3 spells CASSLNRHANQPQHF. CDR3 nucleotide sequence: TGTGCCAGCAGCTTAAACAGGCATGCCAATCAGCCCCAGCATTTT.

The V and J genes are TRBV9 and TRBJ2-3, with 7 bases aligning to TRBD2. The J segment lost 3 bases and the V segment lost 0 bases, leaving 10 bases of the junction unmatched. This CDR3 spans 17 amino acids. CDR1 is SGDLS and CDR2 is YYNGEE in the germline V gene. The CDR3 loop reads CASSVGPSGEGTDTQYF. In DNA form, the CDR3 reads TGTGCCAGCAGCGTAGGCCCGAGCGGGGAGGGGACAGATACGCAGTATTTT.

This chain joins TRBV7-2 and TRBJ2-1; 7 bases are shared with TRBD1. This CDR3 has 16 amino acids. V gave up 3 bases and J gave up 2 bases; unmatched junction bases: 7. CDR1 and CDR2 (germline): SGHTA, FQGNSA. CDR3 residues: CASSFRRTGTYNEQFF. CDR3 DNA sequence: TGTGCCAGCAGCTTCCGCCGGACAGGTACCTACAATGAGCAGTTCTTC.

The chain couples TRBV13 to TRBJ2-5; 13 bases line up with TRBD2. Trimming removed 4 bases from V and 2 bases from J; junction bases left unmatched: 4. This CDR3 has 16 amino acids. Germline loops: CDR1 PRHDT, CDR2 FYEKMQ (reference sequence). CDR3 amino acids: CASSSGLAGTQETQYF. The DNA of the CDR3 is TGTGCCAGCAGCTCGGGACTAGCGGGGACACAAGAGACCCAGTACTTC.

This chain links TRBV30 with TRBJ2-5; the D gene is possibly TRBD2 (5 bases). This CDR3 region has 14 residues. CDR1 and CDR2 from the germline V gene are GTSNPN and SVGIG (reference sequence). The V gene lost 4 bases and the J gene lost 4 bases, with 16 bases spanning the gap. CDR3 sequence reads: CAWKEVEGRETQYF. The CDR3 coding sequence is TGTGCCTGGAAGGAGGTAGAGGGCCGAGAGACCCAGTACTTC.

This clone was observed a single time. This sequence joins TRBV7-6 and TRBJ1-2; D is ambiguous. The CDR3 has 19 amino acids. Germline assignment: CDR1 SGHVS and CDR2 FNYEAQ. The V and J ends lost 4 bases and 2 bases respectively, with 26 bases between them. The CDR3 coding sequence is TGTGCCAGCAGCTCACTAGCCCGGGAGAGCGGGGTTGCGAACTATGGCTACACCTTC. This sequence encodes CASSSLARESGVANYGYTF. Full variable domain (missing parts from reference TRBV7-6 and TRBJ1-2): GAGVSQSPRYKVTKRGQDVALRCDPISGHVSLYWYRQALGQGPEFLTYFNYEAQQDKSGLPNDRFSAERPEGSISTLTIQRTEQRDSAMYRCASSSLARESGVANYGYTFGSGTRLTVV.

The V and J genes are TRBV7-6 and TRBJ2-7; TRBD1 agrees at 7 bases. Unmatched junction bases numbered 8, after V lost 3 bases and J lost 3 bases. This CDR3 spans 15 amino acids. CDR1 is SGHVS and CDR2 is FNYEAQ in the germline V gene. The CDR3 DNA sequence: TGTGCCAGCAGCTTTGATTCGACAGGGATCTACGAGCAGTACTTC. Protein product: CASSFDSTGIYEQYF.

The chain combines TRBV13 with TRBJ1-3; possibly TRBD1 for D (5 bases). The CDR3 has 19 amino acids. V lost 2 bases and J lost 0, with 20 bases in between. Germline values: CDR1 PRHDT, CDR2 FYEKMQ (reference sequence). CDR3 sequence reads: CASSLRTFLTRSSGNTIYF. CDR3 in DNA: TGTGCCAGCAGCTTAAGGACATTCTTAACGAGGAGCTCTGGAAACACCATATATTTT.

The chain carries TRBV28 and TRBJ2-3; a possible D gene is TRBD2 (6 bases). V lost 3 bases and J 1 base, leaving 8 bases between the germline ends. CDR1 MDHEN and CDR2 SYDVKM come from the germline V gene. The CDR3 runs 14 residues. This chain's CDR3 is CASSFPGGTDTQYF. The DNA for the CDR3 is TGTGCCAGCAGTTTTCCGGGGGGCACAGATACGCAGTATTTT.

This sequence joins TRBV6-1 and TRBJ2-7; 9 bases are shared with TRBD1. Germline CDR1 MNHNS, CDR2 SASEGT. The CDR3 contains 14 residues. V lost 1 base, J lost 5 bases, and 3 bases stayed unmatched. Written as DNA, the CDR3 is TGTGCCAGCAGTGAAGGACAGGGGGTAAACGAGCAGTACTTC. Translating it yields CASSEGQGVNEQYF.

V gene TRBV10-1 combines with J gene TRBJ1-2; 7 positions match TRBD1. Trimming removed 3 bases from V and 3 bases from J; junction bases left unmatched: 1. The CDR3 contains 13 residues. In germline, CDR1 is WNHNN, CDR2 SYGVQD (reference sequence). This CDR3 is CASSEGQDYGYTF. CDR3 coding DNA: TGCGCCAGCAGTGAAGGACAGGACTATGGCTACACCTTC.

This chain uses TRBV30 with TRBJ2-3; D not certain. Looked up from germline, CDR1 is GTSNPN and CDR2 is SVGIG (reference sequence). Trimming shortened V by 0 bases and J by 3 bases, and 10 bases separated the two germline ends. There are 14 residues in the CDR3. The CDR3 here is CAWSVSAPTDTQYF. The CDR3 DNA reads TGTGCCTGGAGTGTCAGTGCCCCGACAGATACGCAGTATTTT. The full variable domain, its missing parts supplied by reference TRBV30 and TRBJ2-3, is SQTIHQWPATLVQPVGSPLSLECTVEGTSNPNLYWYRQAAGRGLQLLFYSVGIGQISSEVPQNLSASRPQDRQFILSSKKLLLSDSGFYLCAWSVSAPTDTQYFGPGTRLTVL.

The rearrangement links TRBV4-1 to TRBJ2-3; 14 nucleotides line up with TRBD2. Per the germline V gene, CDR1 is MGHRA and CDR2 is YSYEKL. This CDR3 comprises 17 residues. V was clipped by 5 bases and J by 6 bases; unmatched bases: 10. CDR3 region: CASSRGTSGSGSDTQYF. The CDR3 nucleotides are TGCGCCAGCAGCAGAGGGACTAGCGGGAGCGGGTCGGATACGCAGTATTTT.

CDR3 sequence reads: CASSPRTGVNSYEQYF. The CDR3 DNA is TGCGCCAGCAGCCCCAGGACAGGGGTCAACTCCTACGAGCAGTACTTC. The V call is TRBV5-1, the J call TRBJ2-7; the match to TRBD1 covers 9 bases. V dropped 4 bases and J dropped 0; count of bases not matched to a gene: 8. Germline loops: CDR1 SGHRS, CDR2 YFSETQ. The CDR3 covers 16 residues.

The V call is TRBV5-1, the J call TRBJ1-2, with D tentatively TRBD1 (5 bases). Trimming pared 5 bases from V and 0 bases from J, leaving 8 bases between. Germline assignment: CDR1 SGHRS and CDR2 YFSETQ. CDR3 length: 13 residues. CDR3 residues: CASRGPTNYGYTF. As DNA, the CDR3 is TGCGCCAGCAGGGGGCCGACTAACTATGGCTACACCTTC.

A few counts support this clone. The rearrangement links TRBV5-4 to TRBJ1-2; D might be TRBD1 (5 bases). This CDR3 spans 14 amino acids. The ends were cut back, 2 bases at V and 6 bases at J, with 14 bases in the middle. Germline CDR1 SGHNT, CDR2 YYREEE (reference sequence). The CDR3 sequence is CASSLGRATDGYTF. In DNA, the CDR3 is TGTGCCAGCAGCTTAGGCAGGGCCACGGATGGCTACACCTTC.

On this clone itself: The sample holds other DNA sequences that translate to the same CDR3. The CDR3 here is CASSVATGNTEAFF. CDR3 coding DNA: TGTGCCAGCAGCGTAGCTACGGGGAACACTGAAGCTTTCTTT. The rearrangement joins TRBV9 to TRBJ1-1; D unclear. The CDR3 covers 14 residues. V was pared by 0 bases and J by 1 base, with 7 bases between. Germline CDR1 SGDLS, CDR2 YYNGEE. The variable domain in full, completed from reference TRBV9 and TRBJ1-1, reads DSGVTQTPKHLITATGQRVTLRCSPRSGDLSVYWYQQSLDQGLQFLIQYYNGEERAKGNILERFSAQQFPDLHSELNLSSLELGDSALYFCASSVATGNTEAFFGQGTRLTVV.

As regards this clone: The junction does not match germline at one end; this may be a read error. CDR3 sequence: CASTPGLAGYNEQFF. CDR3 DNA: TGTGCTAGCACCCCGGGACTAGCGGGCTACAATGAGCAGTTCTTC. This chain joins TRBV7-7 and TRBJ2-1; 12 bases fit TRBD2. CDR3 length: 15 residues. Germline values: CDR1 SSHAT, CDR2 FNYEAQ (reference sequence).

This clone was counted a few times. The rearrangement links TRBV29-1 to TRBJ1-2, with a possible D match to TRBD1 (6 bases). This CDR3 contains 14 residues. V lost 7 bases, J lost 3 bases, and 18 bases lay in between. Germline assignment: CDR1 SQVTM and CDR2 ANQGSEA. The CDR3 region is CSAQGGGLDYGYTF. CDR3 sequence (DNA): TGCAGCGCCCAGGGAGGGGGGCTAGACTATGGCTACACCTTC.

V gene TRBV4-1 combines with J gene TRBJ1-1, with D perhaps TRBD1 (5 bases). Trimming left V 3 bases short and J 7 bases short, with 12 bases between. The CDR3 sequence is 13 residues long. Germline V gives CDR1 MGHRA, CDR2 YSYEKL. This CDR3 reads CASSQWIDSEAFF. The CDR3 bases are TGCGCCAGCAGCCAGTGGATCGACAGTGAAGCTTTCTTT.

The chain employs TRBV7-2 and TRBJ2-2; TRBD2 is a possible D gene (6 bases). The ends were cut back, 2 bases at V and 4 bases at J, with 11 bases in the middle. CDR1 is SGHTA and CDR2 is FQGNSA in the germline V gene. The CDR3 length is 15 residues. The CDR3 here is CASSLKAGTTGELFF. For the CDR3, the DNA is TGTGCCAGCAGCTTAAAGGCGGGGACCACCGGGGAGCTGTTTTTT. Variable domain in full (rest from reference TRBV7-2 and TRBJ2-2): GAGVSQSPSNKVTEKGKDVELRCDPISGHTALYWYRQSLGQGLEFLIYFQGNSAPDKSGLPSDRFSAERTGGSVSTLTIQRTQQEDSAVYLCASSLKAGTTGELFFGEGSRLTVL.

The table lists this clone with a few counts. V usage is TRBV18 and J usage is TRBJ2-1; 9 bases match TRBD2. J gave up 4 bases and V 2 bases, and 3 bases lay outside the gene matches. CDR1 KGHSH and CDR2 LQKENI come from the germline V gene. This CDR3 comprises 15 residues. As DNA, the CDR3 is TGTGCCAGCTCACCAGGGACTAGCCCTTACAATGAGCAGTTCTTC. This codes for CASSPGTSPYNEQFF.

This CDR3 reads CASSIVRGLGEKLFF. CDR3 DNA: TGTGCCAGTAGTATCGTCAGGGGGCTTGGTGAAAAACTGTTTTTT. This sequence joins TRBV19 and TRBJ1-4; 8 bases line up with TRBD1. The CDR3 has 15 residues. The trim removed 3 bases at V and 7 bases at J, leaving 7 bases unmatched. Per germline, CDR1 LNHDA and CDR2 SQIVND (reference sequence). The full variable domain, completed using reference TRBV19 and TRBJ1-4, is DGGITQSPKYLFRKEGQNVTLSCEQNLNHDAMYWYRQDPGQGLRLIYYSQIVNDFQKGDIAEGYSVSREKKESFPLTVTSAQKNPTAFYLCASSIVRGLGEKLFFGSGTQLSVL.

This chain connects TRBV5-4 to TRBJ1-1; no clear D. CDR1 is SGHNT and CDR2 is YYREEE in the germline V gene (reference sequence). Between the trimmed V and J ends, which lost 4 bases and 4 bases, there was a span of 17 bases. The CDR3 spans 15 residues. CDR3 nucleotides: TGTGCCAGCAGCCATCAACGGCAGGTTGGCACTGAAGCTTTCTTT. Protein sequence: CASSHQRQVGTEAFF.